This TCR beta chain was observed in a study of blood T cell repertoires in COVID-19. On the study more broadly: Researchers got acute and convalescent COVID-19 samples from the United States, Italy and Spain. Sources were T cells, B-cell-depleted T cells, or PBMCs; the material itself was cDNA or gDNA.

Trimming cost V 6 bases and J 1 base, with 7 bases left between them. CDR3 size: 13 residues. TCRdb's copy holds only in-frame clones and misses some; the assay was immunoSEQ multiplex PCR. The sample lists 110,000 or so clones, 85% occurring once. This receptor was obtained from a man aged 35-49 years with acute or convalescent COVID-19. Sequencing was performed on peripheral blood. The gene calls are TRBV23-1 and TRBJ1-5; D is undetermined. TRBV23-1 falls under the ORF class, with uncertain function. CDR3 sequence (DNA): TGCGCCAGCAGAACTTGGAGCAATCAGCCCCAGCATTTT. Residues: CASRTWSNQPQHF.